The T cell receptor beta chain described here comes from a study of CD8 T cells in ankylosing spondylitis. Quantitative 5'-RACE with molecular barcodes was used to make the TCR beta libraries. TCRdb re-derived calls from the 5' RACE reads in MiXCR, one entry per CDR3 protein. Seen here are fewer than 250,000 distinct CDR3 sequences, over 9.5% observed once, and the top ten hold about 3%. Germline values: CDR1 SGHNT, CDR2 YENEEA. CDR3 length equals 16 residues. The V and J ends lost 3 bases and 0 bases, in that order; junction bases with no gene match: 4. Findings and limits, study-wide: Within ankylosing spondylitis blood, a TCR beta motif made up of roughly eight highly homologous variants appeared to be characteristic. The authors reported significant enrichment of disease-linked clones in matched ankylosing spondylitis synovial fluid. Previously reported in reactive arthritis synovial fluid and blood were some of the motif variants.

Only a few counts were recorded for this clonotype. Its antigen remains unidentified. Sequenced input: blood, either unsorted or a sorted T cell fraction (not recorded which). This sequence was found in a male donor with ankylosing spondylitis or in good health (not recorded which). V is TRBV11-3 and J is TRBJ1-4; 7 bases are a match to TRBD1. DNA of the CDR3: TGTGCCAGCAGCTTCGGGACAGTTTCAACTAATGAAAAACTGTTTTTT. It encodes CASSFGTVSTNEKLFF.